The entry below describes one T cell receptor beta chain. Its antigen is currently unknown. These data originate in a study of T cell responses to AZD1222 COVID-19 vaccine. The CDR3 runs to 13 residues. Trimming shortened V by 10 bases and J by 5 bases, and 17 bases separated the two germline ends. Germline CDR1 is MDHEN and CDR2 is SYDVKM. Clones were read by immunoSEQ multiplex PCR, and TCRdb kept only the in-frame ones, dropping some. The sample has 150,000 to 200,000 clones; 85% to 95% are singletons. General study results and limits: Scientists sampled the repertoires only once the peak T cell response had passed.

The rearrangement joins TRBV28 to TRBJ1-1; D possibly corresponds to TRBD1 (5 bases). The receptor was derived from an adult in good health. The source material was peripheral blood, sampled on day 0 of AZD1222 vaccination. The CDR3 loop reads CATHRRGITEAFF. In DNA form, the CDR3 reads TGTGCCACGCACAGGCGGGGGATAACTGAAGCTTTCTTT.